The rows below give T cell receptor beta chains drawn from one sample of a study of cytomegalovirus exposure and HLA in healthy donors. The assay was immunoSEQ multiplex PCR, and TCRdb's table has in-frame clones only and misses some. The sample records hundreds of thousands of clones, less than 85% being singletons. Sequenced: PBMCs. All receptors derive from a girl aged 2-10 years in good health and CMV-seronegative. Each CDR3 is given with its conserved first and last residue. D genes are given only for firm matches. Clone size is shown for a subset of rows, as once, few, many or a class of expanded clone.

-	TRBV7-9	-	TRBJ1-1	CASSGTGLRNTEAFF	TGTGCCAGCAGCGGAACGGGACTGAGGAACACTGAAGCTTTCTTT
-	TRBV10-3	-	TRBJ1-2	CAISEREGGNYGYTF	TGTGCCATCAGTGAACGAGAAGGCGGCAACTATGGCTACACCTTC
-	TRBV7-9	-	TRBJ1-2	CASSLALADYGYTF	TGTGCCAGCAGCTTAGCGTTGGCAGACTATGGCTACACCTTC
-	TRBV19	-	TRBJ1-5	CATAQGNQPQHF	TGTGCCACCGCACAGGGCAATCAGCCCCAGCATTTT
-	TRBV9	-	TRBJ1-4	CASSVVDSREELFF	TGTGCCAGCAGCGTAGTCGATTCTCGCGAAGAGCTGTTTTTT
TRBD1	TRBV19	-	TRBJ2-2	CASSNRGTNTGELFF	TGTGCCAGTAGTAACAGGGGGACTAACACCGGGGAGCTGTTTTTT
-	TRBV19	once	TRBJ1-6	CASSISHTDSLRNSPLHF	TGTGCCAGTAGTATTAGCCACACGGACAGCCTTCGAAATTCACCCCTCCACTTT
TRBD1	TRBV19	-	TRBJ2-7	CASSVPGTGGKEQYF	TGTGCCAGTAGTGTCCCCGGGACAGGGGGAAAGGAGCAGTACTTC
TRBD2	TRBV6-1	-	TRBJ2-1	CASSEEPTSGRSYNEQFF	TGTGCCAGCAGTGAAGAGCCCACTAGCGGGAGGTCCTACAATGAGCAGTTCTTC
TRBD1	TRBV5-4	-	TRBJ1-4	CASSLGGQGSEKLFF	TGTGCCAGCAGCCTAGGCGGACAGGGATCCGAAAAACTGTTTTTT
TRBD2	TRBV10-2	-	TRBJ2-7	CASISSGASYEQYF	TGCGCCAGCATCTCTAGCGGGGCATCCTACGAGCAGTACTTC
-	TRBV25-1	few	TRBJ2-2	CASSDPRGPEPGELFF	TGTGCCAGCAGTGATCCCCGGGGTCCCGAACCCGGGGAGCTGTTTTTT
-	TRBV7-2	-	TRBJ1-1	CASRPAGGVTEAFF	TGTGCCAGCAGACCCGCGGGGGGAGTCACTGAAGCTTTCTTT
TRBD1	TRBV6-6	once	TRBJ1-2	CASSLSGTGNGYTF	TGTGCCAGCAGTTTATCCGGGACAGGGAACGGCTACACCTTC
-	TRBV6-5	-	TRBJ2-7	CASRDRLVGEQYF	TGTGCCAGCAGAGACCGACTAGTAGGCGAGCAGTACTTC
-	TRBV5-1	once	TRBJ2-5	CASRPVAGGQETQYF	TGCGCCAGCAGGCCGGTCGCCGGGGGACAAGAGACCCAGTACTTC
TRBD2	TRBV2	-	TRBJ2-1	CASSGYSGTSGGQQFF	TGTGCCAGCAGTGGGTATTCCGGGACTAGCGGGGGTCAGCAGTTCTTC
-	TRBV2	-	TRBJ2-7	CASSDILPDTGEQYF	TGTGCCAGCAGTGATATCCTCCCTGATACCGGCGAGCAGTACTTC
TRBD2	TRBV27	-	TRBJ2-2	CATGRGGVAGELFF	TGTGCCACCGGGAGGGGGGGGGTGGCCGGGGAGCTGTTTTTT
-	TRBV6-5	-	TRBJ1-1	CASSSLGGGKFTEAFF	TGTGCCAGCAGTTCACTAGGGGGGGGCAAGTTCACTGAAGCTTTCTTT
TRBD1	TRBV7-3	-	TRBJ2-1	CASSATGQQNEQFF	TGTGCCAGCAGCGCGACAGGGCAGCAGAATGAGCAGTTCTTC
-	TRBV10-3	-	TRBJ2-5	CAISDLSKGQETQYF	TGTGCCATCAGTGATCTTTCAAAGGGGCAAGAGACCCAGTACTTC
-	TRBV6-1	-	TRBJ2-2	CASRSRGPGELFF	TGTGCCAGCAGGTCGCGGGGTCCCGGGGAGCTGTTTTTT
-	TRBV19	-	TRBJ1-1	CASLPATGMNTEAFF	TGTGCCAGTCTCCCGGCGACAGGCATGAACACTGAAGCTTTCTTT